A single sample gave rise to the 3 T cell receptor beta chains below, sequenced in a study of neoadjuvant anti-PD-1 for oral cavity cancer. Specified time point: after neoadjuvant nivolumab, at surgical resection. Sequenced by immunoSEQ multiplex PCR; TCRdb stores in-frame clones only, minus some. The table has around 32,000 clones, roughly 85% seen once. Sequencing was performed on PBMCs, taken after nivolumab (anti-PD-1) treatment. The receptor set was obtained from a person between 40 and 85 years old with oral cavity squamous cell carcinoma.

This chain connects TRBV6-1 to TRBJ1-1; the match to TRBD1 covers 7 bases. The CDR3 sequence is 14 residues long. The V and J ends lost 6 bases and 5 bases, in that order; junction bases with no gene match: 9. Germline values: CDR1 MNHNS, CDR2 SASEGT. CDR3 nucleotide sequence: TGTGCCAGCAGCCGGACAGGTTTAAGGACTGAAGCTTTCTTT. Protein: CASSRTGLRTEAFF.

V and J are TRBV5-1 and TRBJ2-3; D might be TRBD1 or TRBD2, each matching 5 bases. This CDR3 is 16 amino acids long. The V and J ends lost 4 bases and 4 bases respectively, with 19 bases between them. Germline-derived CDR1 and CDR2 are SGHRS and YFSETQ. The CDR3 coding sequence is TGCGCCAGCAGCCCCCCAGGTGGGGCGGGCGCAGATACGCAGTATTTT. It encodes CASSPPGGAGADTQYF.

The chain recombines TRBV5-6 with TRBJ2-7, with D possibly being TRBD2 (6 bases). The germline V and J ends were trimmed by 4 bases and 4 bases, with 12 bases remaining between them. CDR1 and CDR2 (germline): SGHDT, YYEEEE. The CDR3 length is 13 residues. The CDR3 DNA reads TGTGCCAGCAGCCCGGGCGGGGATTACGAGCAGTACTTC. Its protein product is CASSPGGDYEQYF.